The source of this TCR beta chain is a study of cytomegalovirus exposure and HLA in healthy donors. The CDR3 contains 13 residues. In germline, CDR1 is MRHNA, CDR2 SNTAGT. V was clipped by 9 bases and J by 3 bases; unmatched bases: 7. In the PCR, 60 Vbeta and 13 Jbeta primers were used. Sequenced by immunoSEQ multiplex PCR; TCRdb stores in-frame clones only, minus some. The sample lists roughly 160,000 clones, roughly 80% occurring once. Study observations and caveats: Solely CMV serostatus was available to characterize immune exposure. A further, later analysis showed that HLA-associated TCR beta chains (compared with equally common others) were more clonally expanded. The number of N-insertions in an Asian-associated ancestry cluster was reportedly below the approximately 700-donor mean in a later analysis. Reported results showed that the classifier diagnosed cytomegalovirus status with high specificity and sensitivity.

Turning to this clone: Its antigen is unidentified.

The TCR originated in a man aged 18-30 years in good health and CMV-seropositive. Sequencing used PBMCs. V is TRBV6-4 and J is TRBJ1-2, with 7 bases fitting TRBD1. The CDR3 reads CASRQGNDYGYTF. The CDR3 coding sequence is TGTGCCAGTCGACAGGGTAATGACTATGGCTACACCTTC.